This TCR beta chain originates from a study of T-cell memory formation after mild COVID-19. Study-level findings and limits: The authors did not confirm SARS-CoV-2 specificity of second-wave clones peaking day 37. Clones contracting day 15 to 85 were balanced CD4/CD8; later expanders leaned CD4+. CD4+ contracting clones were mainly CM and EM; CD8+ ones, EMRA.

5'RACE primed from the constant segment yielded TCR alpha and TCR beta cDNA libraries bearing sample barcodes and UMIs. TCRdb itself ran the 5' RACE reads through MiXCR, one entry per CDR3 protein. This sample has 150,000 to 200,000 distinct CDR3 sequences, with 20% to 25% found just once. The CDR3 contains 14 residues. The V end was cut by 4 bases, the J end by 2 bases, with 12 bases between. The V gene's germline CDR1 is SGHRS and CDR2 YFSETQ. As for this clonotype: The antigen remains undetermined.

V and J are TRBV5-1 and TRBJ1-2, with a tentative D call TRBD1 (5 bases). The material sequenced was PBMCs or a T cell subset sorted from them (not recorded which). The clonotype originates from an adult woman who had mild COVID-19 (a few samples of this study predate the infection). Cell type and time point are not known. CDR3 nucleotides: TGCGCCAGCAGCCCCAAGACAGACAACTATGGCTACACCTTC. Protein: CASSPKTDNYGYTF.